Listed below are T cell receptor beta chains from one sample, sequenced in a study of human T cells and chemical hapten exposure. In TCRdb, the RACE reads were re-called with MiXCR into one record per CDR3 protein. The sample shows around 120,000 distinct CDR3 sequences, about 14% of them seen only once. The sample here was whole blood, taken in connection with sensitization to the hapten diphenylcyclopropenone (DPC). The receptors derive from a woman aged 18-30 years with alopecia areata. Some clones in this sample may be carry-over from other donors' samples. Both conserved end residues are part of each CDR3. Each record gives: clone size, J gene, D gene, V gene, CDR3 DNA, CDR3 protein. A D gene is named only where the DNA matches it firmly. Size is omitted from some rows. Given values are once, few, many or a class for expanded clones.

.,TRBJ2-1,.,TRBV12-3/TRBV12-4,TGTGCCAGCAGTTTAGAATGGGATGAGCAGTTCTTC,CASSLEWDEQFF
.,TRBJ1-1,TRBD1,TRBV20-1,TGCAGGTTCGGCAGGGGGCCATCTTTCTTT,CRFGRGPSFF
.,TRBJ1-1,TRBD1,TRBV10-2,TGCGCCAGCAGTGGGGACCCACAGGGGTTTCGAACTGAAGCTTTCTTT,CASSGDPQGFRTEAFF
many,TRBJ1-1,.,TRBV7-2,TGTGCCAGCAGGGGAGGTCGAATGAACACTGAAGCTTTCTTT,CASRGGRMNTEAFF
.,TRBJ1-5,.,TRBV28,TGTGCCAGCAGTTTAGCCGGCTATCAGCCCCAGCATTTT,CASSLAGYQPQHF
few,TRBJ2-7,.,TRBV12-5,TGTGCTAGTGGTCCTGGTTGGGAGGGGGCCTACGAGCAGTACTTC,CASGPGWEGAYEQYF
.,TRBJ2-5,.,TRBV6-9,TGTGCCAGAGCCTCCCGCCAGGGTTCCGAGACCCAGTACTTC,CARASRQGSETQYF
few,TRBJ1-1,TRBD1,TRBV11-1,TGTGCCAGCAGCTTAGCGGAGGGGGCCACTGAAGCTTTCTTT,CASSLAEGATEAFF
.,TRBJ1-6,TRBD1,TRBV6-4,TGTGCCAGCAGCAGGACAGGGTTTCGGTCACCCCTCCACTTT,CASSRTGFRSPLHF
many,TRBJ1-1,TRBD1,TRBV20-1,TGCAGTGCAACTATCCCGGGACAGGGACTGGAAGCTTTCTTT,CSATIPGQGLEAFF
.,TRBJ2-1,TRBD2,TRBV10-2,TGCGCCAGCAGGGGTTGGACTAGCGGGGGGCCCACCTACAATGAGCAGTTCTTC,CASRGWTSGGPTYNEQFF
many,TRBJ1-5,TRBD1,TRBV20-1,TGCAGTGCTAGAGGGGACAGTGGTAATCAGCCCCAGCATTTT,CSARGDSGNQPQHF
.,TRBJ1-4,TRBD1,TRBV4-3,TGCGCCAGCAGCCAAGAAGGAGGGGGCCGAACTAATGAAAAACTGTTTTTT,CASSQEGGGRTNEKLFF
.,TRBJ1-2,.,TRBV4-3,TGCGCCAGCAGCCAAGGGGACATCTATGGCTACACCTTC,CASSQGDIYGYTF
many,TRBJ1-1,.,TRBV7-7,TGTGCCAGCAGCTCGGGCCCGAACACTGAAGCTTTCTTT,CASSSGPNTEAFF
.,TRBJ1-5,.,TRBV20-1,TGCAGTGCTAGAATGGGACTTTGGGATCAGCCCCAGCATTTT,CSARMGLWDQPQHF
few,TRBJ1-3,.,TRBV4-3,TGCGCCAGCAGCCAAGACCCAAACTCTGGAAACACCATATATTTT,CASSQDPNSGNTIYF
few,TRBJ2-1,.,TRBV19,TGTGCCAGTAGTATAGTGACGAGAGGGATGGGGAACAATGAGCAGTTCTTC,CASSIVTRGMGNNEQFF
few,TRBJ1-3,.,TRBV20-1,TGCAGTGCTAGAGATTACAACTCTGGAAACACCATATATTTT,CSARDYNSGNTIYF
.,TRBJ1-2,.,TRBV11-2,TGTGCCAGCAGCCCTGCCTATGGCTACACCTTC,CASSPAYGYTF
.,TRBJ2-1,.,TRBV3-1,TGTGCCAGCAGCCAGCCGGGGGCAGGGGACAATGAGCAGTTCTTC,CASSQPGAGDNEQFF
few,TRBJ1-6,TRBD1,TRBV20-1,TGCAGTGCTATGACACAGGGGGCTTCACCCCTCCACTTT,CSAMTQGASPLHF
many,TRBJ2-1,TRBD1,TRBV19,TGTGCCAGTAGTATAGGGCGGGGACAGGGGAGAAGTGAGCAGTTCTTC,CASSIGRGQGRSEQFF
.,TRBJ2-3,.,TRBV11-2,TGTGCCAGCAGCCCCGGGTTCGCAGATACGCAGTATTTT,CASSPGFADTQYF
few,TRBJ2-7,TRBD2,TRBV9,TGTGCCAGCAGCGTACAGGCTAGCGGAACCTACGAGCAGTACTTC,CASSVQASGTYEQYF
.,TRBJ2-3,.,TRBV28,TGTGCCGGCGCAGACAGTACTAGCACAGATACGCAGTATTTT,CAGADSTSTDTQYF
.,TRBJ2-7,.,TRBV30,TGTGCCTGGAGTGTAAACTCGTACGAGCAGTACTTC,CAWSVNSYEQYF
many,TRBJ2-5,.,TRBV6-2/TRBV6-3,TGTGCCAGCAGTAATACTAGGTACCAAGAGACCCAGTACTTC,CASSNTRYQETQYF
many,TRBJ1-6,.,TRBV4-3,TGCGCCAGCAGCCAAGGAGGAGGGGCGGAAGATTCACCCCTCCACTTT,CASSQGGGAEDSPLHF
few,TRBJ2-2,.,TRBV7-9,TGTGCCAGCTTATCGGGGGTGAACACCGGGGAGCTGTTTTTT,CASLSGVNTGELFF
few,TRBJ2-1,.,TRBV20-1,TGCAGTGCTATCGGAAGCTACAATGAGCAGTTCTTC,CSAIGSYNEQFF
many,TRBJ2-5,TRBD2,TRBV20-1,TGCAGTGCTAGAGATCGAGCCAGCGGGGGGACCCAAGAGACCCAGTACTTC,CSARDRASGGTQETQYF
many,TRBJ2-3,.,TRBV7-6,TGTGCCAGCAGCTACACGGCACCCCCTTCTGAGGGGTGGGCAGATACGCAGTATTTT,CASSYTAPPSEGWADTQYF
many,TRBJ1-2,.,TRBV12-3/TRBV12-4,TGTGCCAGCAGTTTAGTTAATAGCGATGGCTACACCTTC,CASSLVNSDGYTF
.,TRBJ2-7,TRBD1,TRBV11-1,TGTGCCAGCAGCCTCCGGGACAGGGGGCCTCTACCCGCCTACGAGCAGTACTTC,CASSLRDRGPLPAYEQYF
few,TRBJ2-5,.,TRBV3-1,TGTGCCAGCAGCCAAGATTTAGGGACCGGAAGTAAAGAGACCCAGTACTTC,CASSQDLGTGSKETQYF
many,TRBJ2-5,.,TRBV7-9,TGTGCCAGCAGCTTAGAGGGGTTTGAGACCCAGTACTTC,CASSLEGFETQYF
few,TRBJ1-2,TRBD1,TRBV5-1,TGCGCCAGCAGCTTGACACGACAGGGATTCTACACCTTC,CASSLTRQGFYTF
few,TRBJ2-5,.,TRBV6-2/TRBV6-3,TGTGCCAGCAGTTTGACACGGCTGTGGGGAGAGACCCAGTACTTC,CASSLTRLWGETQYF
.,TRBJ1-2,.,TRBV5-1,TGCGCCAGCAGAAGAGAGTATGGCTACACCTTC,CASRREYGYTF
few,TRBJ1-5,TRBD1,TRBV29-1,TGCAGCGTGAAACAAGACAGGGATACTCAGCCCCAGCATTTT,CSVKQDRDTQPQHF
many,TRBJ2-1,.,TRBV6-2/TRBV6-3,TGTGCCAGCAGTCGGGGGGCACCTCCGGGTAATGAGCAGTTCTTC,CASSRGAPPGNEQFF
many,TRBJ2-3,.,TRBV4-2,TGTGCCAGCAGCCAAGAGGGGAGTCGAAATACGCAGTATTTT,CASSQEGSRNTQYF
.,TRBJ1-2,.,TRBV6-2/TRBV6-3,TGTGCCAGCAGTCCCAACCACCGGCGGAGCTATGGCTACACCTTC,CASSPNHRRSYGYTF
few,TRBJ2-7,TRBD1,TRBV25-1,TGTGCCAGCAGTGAGCTCACAGGGGGCTCCTACGAGCAGTACTTC,CASSELTGGSYEQYF
many,TRBJ2-5,.,TRBV9,TGTGCCAGCAGCCAAGGGGGGTCCTCGGAGACCCAGTACTTC,CASSQGGSSETQYF
few,TRBJ2-3,TRBD2,TRBV7-2,TGTGCCAGCAGCTTTGATCGCGGGGGTTTTGCGGATACGCAGTATTTT,CASSFDRGGFADTQYF
few,TRBJ2-1,.,TRBV12-5,TGTGCTAGTGGTTTGTCGGGTAACTACAATGAGCAGTTCTTC,CASGLSGNYNEQFF
many,TRBJ2-7,.,TRBV6-5,TGTGCCAGCGGACCTCGGTACGAGCAGTACTTC,CASGPRYEQYF
few,TRBJ2-6,.,TRBV4-3,TGCGCCAGCAGCCAAGATCTCACAGGAGAGGGAGGGGCCAACGTCCTGACTTTC,CASSQDLTGEGGANVLTF